This record looks at one T cell receptor (beta chain) sequence and its context. Other DNA sequences in the same sample also yield this CDR3. Germline trimming cut 4 bases from V and 5 bases from J; bases unmatched to any gene: 7. This CDR3 has 15 residues. Germline V gene lookup returns CDR1 PRHDT and CDR2 FYEKMQ (reference sequence). The sample comes from a study of graft-versus-host responses after intestinal transplantation. The wider study: Induction with anti-thymocyte globulin, then tacrolimus and steroids for around three years, was given to all recipients.

The protocol was immunoSEQ multiplex PCR, while the TCRdb copy is restricted to in-frame clones and leaves out a portion. Of 50,000 or so clones listed, more than 75% are singletons. Sequences were derived from PBMCs, sampled approximately four months after intestinal transplantation. The TCR sequence derives from a human patient who received an intestinal transplant, so some T cells may come from the graft donor. The V call is TRBV13, the J call TRBJ1-2; 10 nucleotides align to TRBD1. The CDR3 region is CASSSRDRGWYGYTF. CDR3 DNA sequence: TGTGCCAGCAGCTCCCGGGACAGGGGCTGGTATGGCTACACCTTC. Full variable domain (missing parts from reference TRBV13 and TRBJ1-2): AAGVIQSPRHLIKEKRETATLKCYPIPRHDTVYWYQQGPGQDPQFLISFYEKMQSDKGSIPDRFSAQQFSDYHSELNMSSLELGDSALYFCASSSRDRGWYGYTFGSGTRLTVV.